Detailed here is one TCR beta chain. Its antigen is undetermined. These data originate in a study of T cells expressing NK-cell markers. Findings of the study overall: One observes that, in several donors, these clonotypes were also the leading ones within the CD3+CD56-NKG2C+ fraction.

For TCR beta, cDNA was produced by 5'RACE template switching with UMIs. TCRdb reanalyzed the 5' RACE reads, giving one entry per CDR3 protein sequence and no DNA. In all, the sample yields around 470,000 distinct CDR3 sequences. CDR1 DFQATT and CDR2 SNEGSKA come from the germline V gene (reference sequence). CDR3 length: 13 amino acids. This sequence joins TRBV20-1 and TRBJ2-3; TCRdb reports TRBD2, a call that lacks DNA to check it against. Specimen: blood T cells: a sorted CD56 or NKG2C T cell subset, CD4+ or CD8+ T cells, or bulk PBMC T cells (not recorded which). The TCR originated in a woman aged 45-59 years in good health. CDR3 sequence reads: CSARGRAIYTQYF.